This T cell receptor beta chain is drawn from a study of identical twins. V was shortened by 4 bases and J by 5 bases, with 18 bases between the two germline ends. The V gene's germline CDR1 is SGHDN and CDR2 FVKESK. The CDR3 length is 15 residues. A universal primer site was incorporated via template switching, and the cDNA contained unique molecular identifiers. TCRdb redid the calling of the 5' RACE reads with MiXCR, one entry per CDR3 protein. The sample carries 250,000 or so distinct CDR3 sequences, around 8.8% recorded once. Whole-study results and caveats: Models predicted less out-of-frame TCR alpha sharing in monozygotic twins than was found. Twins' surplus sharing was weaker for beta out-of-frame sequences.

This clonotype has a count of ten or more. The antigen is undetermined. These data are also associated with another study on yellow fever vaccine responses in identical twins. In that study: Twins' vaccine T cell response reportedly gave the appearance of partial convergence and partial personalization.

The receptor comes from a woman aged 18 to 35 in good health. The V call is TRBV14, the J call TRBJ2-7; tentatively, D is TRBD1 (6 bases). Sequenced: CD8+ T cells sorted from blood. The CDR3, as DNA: TGTGCCAGCAGCCTGCCGGTTGGGACATTGAACGAGCAGTACTTC. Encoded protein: CASSLPVGTLNEQYF.